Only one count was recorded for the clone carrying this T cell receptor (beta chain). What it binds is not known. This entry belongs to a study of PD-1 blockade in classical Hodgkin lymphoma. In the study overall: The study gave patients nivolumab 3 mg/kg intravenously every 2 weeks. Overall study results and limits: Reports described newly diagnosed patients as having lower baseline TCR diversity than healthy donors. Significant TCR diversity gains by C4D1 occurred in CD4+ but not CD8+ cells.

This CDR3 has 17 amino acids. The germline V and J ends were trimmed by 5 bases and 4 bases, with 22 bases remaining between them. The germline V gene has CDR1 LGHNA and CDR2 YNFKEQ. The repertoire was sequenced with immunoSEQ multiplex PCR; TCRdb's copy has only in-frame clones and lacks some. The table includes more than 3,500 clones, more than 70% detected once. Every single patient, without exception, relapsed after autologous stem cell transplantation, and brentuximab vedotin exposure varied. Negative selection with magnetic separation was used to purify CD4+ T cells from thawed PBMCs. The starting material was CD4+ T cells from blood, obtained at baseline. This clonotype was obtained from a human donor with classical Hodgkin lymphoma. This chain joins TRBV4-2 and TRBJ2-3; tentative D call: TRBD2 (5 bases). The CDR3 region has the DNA TGTGCCAGCAGCACACAAGTAGGAGGAGATCGATCAGATACGCAGTATTTT. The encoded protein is CASSTQVGGDRSDTQYF.